This T cell receptor (beta chain) was identified during a study of identical twins (dated by TCRdb to between 2015 and 2016). A note on the overall study: TCR alpha and beta repertoires from monozygotic twins, unrelated adults of various ages and cord blood were deep-sequenced to test whether fetal clonotypes persist. To rule out contamination, replicate twin experiments were performed at different times with different library preparation protocols. Results and caveats for the whole study, not just this receptor: Abundant cord blood beta clonotypes had fewer insertions, young adult naive repertoires showed a similar but weaker trend, and memory repertoires showed no such trend. Out-of-frame TCR alpha sequences shared between twins showed an excess of low generation-probability sequences compared with coincidental sharing between unrelated individuals. Zero-insertion analyses could be partly confounded by invariant T cells such as MAIT and iNKT, though diverse VJ usage argued against such confounding for most clonotypes. Conclusions relied on cross-sectional statistical analysis, since the same donors could not be followed over many years. A weaker excess of twin sharing was found in beta out-of-frame sequences because the signal-to-noise ratio was lowered by fewer shared sequences. In monozygotic twins, out-of-frame TCR alpha sharing was systematically underestimated by recombination models, although the models agreed with sharing between unrelated individuals.

Every donor was a healthy Caucasian. Miltenyi CD45RO+ enrichment and human naive T-cell isolation kits were used to isolate memory (CD45RO+) and naive T cells from PBMC. Receptor libraries were prepared by 5' RACE. Sequencer: Illumina HiSeq 2000. Template switching introduced a universal primer binding site; the final cDNA contained a unique molecular identifier, enabling accurate counting of TCR cDNA molecules. First-strand cDNA for TCR alpha and beta chains was synthesized from specific primers in the conserved constant-segment region. To control for contamination, every cDNA library carried two barcodes: a SMART-Mk sample barcode plus Illumina barcodes. TruSeq adapter sequences and Illumina sample barcodes were added in two successive PCR steps. Sequencing of the TCR alpha and beta cDNA libraries was done on the Illumina HiSeq platform using custom primers. Per the source publication's procedure: Unique molecular identifiers were extracted from raw reads with MiGEC, and CDR3 positions were determined with MiXCR. For each individual, recombination models were inferred using an EM algorithm with the repgenHMM and IGoR tools. The tcR package in R was used for shared clonotype analysis, with sharing normalized by the product of cloneset sizes. To study raw recombination free of thymic and clonal selection effects, out-of-frame nonproductive sequences were analyzed. Clones were called with MiXCR by TCRdb after fastp trimmed the public reads at Q25, and only in-frame beta chains were retained. Entries that share a CDR3 protein sequence are merged under the most common genes and DNA. V and J calls and clone size were set by TCRdb, not the authors. Present in this sample are 200,000 to 300,000 distinct CDR3 sequences, under 12% of which were seen just once. Of the sample, 9% to 10% is held by the ten largest clones.

With regard to this clonotype: No cognate antigen has been identified for it. No base-level quality is on record; no much larger clone is a single base apart.

V is pared back by 1 base and J by 2 bases, with 12 bases lying between the germline termini. Spanning cysteine to phenylalanine, the CDR3 consists of 15 amino acids. The CDR3 DNA has 45 bases and is translated from base 1. The germline V gene yields MNHNS for CDR1 and SASEGT for CDR2. The source is a man aged 45-65 years in good health. The chain couples TRBV6-1 to TRBJ2-7, with the D gene uncertain. What was sequenced was memory T cells sorted from blood. The cell subset or site label here, explained by the study, means: CD45RO+ enriched T cells. DNA sequence: TGTGCCAGCAGTGAAGGGCAGTCCACCACCTACGAGCAGTACTTC. Its protein is CASSEGQSTTYEQYF.